This T cell receptor (beta chain) was observed in a study of T-cell memory formation after mild COVID-19. Overall study: Largely donor-specific sequence clusters came from a couple of donors.

MiXCR was run by TCRdb on the 5' RACE reads, yielding one entry per CDR3 protein. There are around 180,000 distinct CDR3 sequences in the sample; approximately 18% occur only once, and roughly 4% lies in the top ten. The study, taken as a whole, reports: CD4+ contracting clones lay mainly in CM and EM, CD8+ ones in EMRA. Contracting clones from day 15 to 85 had balanced CD4/CD8; later expanders favoured CD4+. For second-wave clones that peaked at day 37, SARS-CoV-2 specificity went unverified.

The CDR3 spans 18 residues. Germline CDR1 is MNHGY and CDR2 is SAAAGT. V was cut by 2 bases and J by 3 bases, with 20 bases left in between. Notes on this clonotype: No antigen is known for it.

The J gene is TRBJ2-1, the V gene TRBV6-8; D uncertain. The sequenced material came from PBMCs or a T cell subset sorted from them (not recorded which). This sequence originates from a young man who had mild COVID-19 (a few samples of this study predate the infection). Cell type and time point are not known. CDR3 coding DNA: TGTGCCAGCAGTTACCTCTACACCCTAAGTGCCTACTACAATGAGCAGTTCTTC. It encodes CASSYLYTLSAYYNEQFF.